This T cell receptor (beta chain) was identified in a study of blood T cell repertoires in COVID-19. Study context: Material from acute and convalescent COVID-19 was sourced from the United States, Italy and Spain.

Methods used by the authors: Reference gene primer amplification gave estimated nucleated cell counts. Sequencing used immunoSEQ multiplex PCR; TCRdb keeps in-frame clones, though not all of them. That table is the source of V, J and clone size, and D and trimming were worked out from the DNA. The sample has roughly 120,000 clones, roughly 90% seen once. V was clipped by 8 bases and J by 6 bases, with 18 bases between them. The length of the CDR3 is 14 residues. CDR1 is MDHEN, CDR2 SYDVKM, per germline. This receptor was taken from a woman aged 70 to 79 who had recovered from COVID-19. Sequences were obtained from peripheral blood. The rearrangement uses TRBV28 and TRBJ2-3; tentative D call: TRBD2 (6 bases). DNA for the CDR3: TGTGCCAGCTGGGCGGCGGGACCAATGGATACGCAGTATTTT. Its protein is CASWAAGPMDTQYF.